The 7 T cell receptor beta chains below come from one sample, sequenced in a study of cytomegalovirus exposure and HLA in healthy donors. 13 Jbeta primers and 60 Vbeta primers were used for the PCR. The repertoire was sequenced with immunoSEQ multiplex PCR; TCRdb's copy has only in-frame clones and lacks some. The repertoire consists of 150,000 or so clones, with about two thirds occurring once and the leading ten covering around 2.3%. The source material was PBMCs. The receptors stem from a human donor in good health.

The V call is TRBV6-5, the J call TRBJ1-6; weak D call: TRBD1 (5 bases). The length of the CDR3 is 15 residues. Trimming removed 0 bases from V and 7 bases from J, with 10 bases in between. The germline CDR1 and CDR2 sequences are MNHEY and SVGAGI. CDR3 residues: CASSYSGQGNSPLHF. For the CDR3, the DNA is TGTGCCAGCAGTTACTCGGGGCAGGGCAATTCACCCCTCCACTTT.

The table lists this clone with a count of one. The J gene is TRBJ1-1, the V gene TRBV7-9, with 7 bases identical to TRBD1. V was clipped by 4 bases and J by 0 bases; unmatched bases: 2. Per germline, CDR1 SEHNR and CDR2 FQNEAQ (reference sequence). The CDR3 totals 14 residues. CDR3 region: CASSYGQVNTEAFF. The CDR3 nucleotides read TGTGCCAGCAGCTACGGACAGGTGAACACTGAAGCTTTCTTT.

V usage is TRBV4-1 and J usage is TRBJ2-7, with 7 bases matching TRBD2. J lost 3 bases, V lost 4 bases, and 3 bases had no gene match. Germline V gives CDR1 MGHRA, CDR2 YSYEKL. This CDR3 comprises 13 residues. The CDR3 nucleotides are TGCGCCAGCAGCCCATGGGGGGGCTACGAGCAGTACTTC. Translated, it gives CASSPWGGYEQYF.

The chain combines TRBV19 with TRBJ1-5; TRBD1 agrees at 8 bases. Trimming took 9 bases from V and 1 from J; bases not matched to a gene: 5. The germline V gene encodes CDR1 LNHDA and CDR2 SQIVND (reference sequence). This CDR3 contains 14 residues. This CDR3 is CASGTGGSNQPQHF. CDR3 nucleotide sequence: TGTGCCAGCGGGACAGGTGGGAGCAATCAGCCCCAGCATTTT.

This clone was recorded once. The V gene is TRBV4-2, the J gene TRBJ2-3; D remains unclear. Germline V lookup: CDR1 LGHNA, CDR2 YNFKEQ. This CDR3 comprises 15 residues. Deletions cut 0 bases from V and 0 bases from J, with 7 bases between. The CDR3 loop is CASSQEGRSTDTQYF. CDR3 nucleotides: TGTGCCAGCAGCCAAGAGGGCCGTAGCACAGATACGCAGTATTTT.

This chain joins TRBV19 and TRBJ2-2; 9 nucleotides align to TRBD1. V trimming: 7 bases; J trimming: 2 bases; junction bases outside the gene matches: 2. The CDR3 extends over 14 amino acids. The germline V gene has CDR1 LNHDA and CDR2 SQIVND (reference sequence). The DNA for the CDR3 is TGTGCCAGTACGGACAGGGGTAACACCGGGGAGCTGTTTTTT. It specifies CASTDRGNTGELFF. The full variable domain, completed using reference TRBV19 and TRBJ2-2, is DGGITQSPKYLFRKEGQNVTLSCEQNLNHDAMYWYRQDPGQGLRLIYYSQIVNDFQKGDIAEGYSVSREKKESFPLTVTSAQKNPTAFYLCASTDRGNTGELFFGEGSRLTVL.

V gene TRBV14 combines with J gene TRBJ2-7; D possibly corresponds to TRBD2 (6 bases). V was shortened by 0 bases and J by 3 bases, with 9 bases between the two germline ends. The CDR3 has 14 amino acids. Germline V gene lookup returns CDR1 SGHDN and CDR2 FVKESK. CDR3 protein: CASSQDFGGYEQYF. The CDR3 DNA is TGTGCCAGCAGCCAAGATTTCGGGGGCTACGAGCAGTACTTC.